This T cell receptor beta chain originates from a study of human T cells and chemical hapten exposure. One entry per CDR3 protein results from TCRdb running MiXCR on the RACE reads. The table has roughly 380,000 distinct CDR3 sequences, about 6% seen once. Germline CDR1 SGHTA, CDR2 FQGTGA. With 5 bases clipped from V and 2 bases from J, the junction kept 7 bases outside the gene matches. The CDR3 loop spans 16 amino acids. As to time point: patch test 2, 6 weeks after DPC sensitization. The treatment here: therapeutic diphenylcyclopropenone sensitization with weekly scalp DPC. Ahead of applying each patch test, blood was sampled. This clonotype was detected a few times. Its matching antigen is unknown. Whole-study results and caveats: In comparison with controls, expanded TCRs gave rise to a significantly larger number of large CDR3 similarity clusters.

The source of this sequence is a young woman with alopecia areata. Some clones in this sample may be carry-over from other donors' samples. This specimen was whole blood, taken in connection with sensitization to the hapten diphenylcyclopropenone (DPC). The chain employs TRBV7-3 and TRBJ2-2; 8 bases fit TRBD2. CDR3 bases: TGTGCCAGCAGCCCGGGACTAGGGATTAACACCGGGGAGCTGTTTTTT. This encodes CASSPGLGINTGELFF.